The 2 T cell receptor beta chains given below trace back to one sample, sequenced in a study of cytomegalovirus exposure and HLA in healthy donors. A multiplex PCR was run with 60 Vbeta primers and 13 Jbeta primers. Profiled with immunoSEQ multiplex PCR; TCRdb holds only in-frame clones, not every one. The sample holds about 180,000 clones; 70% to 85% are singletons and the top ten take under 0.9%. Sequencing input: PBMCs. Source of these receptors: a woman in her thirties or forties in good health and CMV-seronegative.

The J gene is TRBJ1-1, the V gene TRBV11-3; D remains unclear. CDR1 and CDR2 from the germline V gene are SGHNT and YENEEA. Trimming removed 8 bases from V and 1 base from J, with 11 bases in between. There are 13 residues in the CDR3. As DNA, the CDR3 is TGTGCCAGCCGAGGAACGCAGAACACTGAAGCTTTCTTT. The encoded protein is CASRGTQNTEAFF. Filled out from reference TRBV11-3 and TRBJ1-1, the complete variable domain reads EAGVVQSPRYKIIEKKQPVAFWCNPISGHNTLYWYLQNLGQGPELLIRYENEEAVDDSQLPKDRFSAERLKGVDSTLKIQPAELGDSAVYLCASRGTQNTEAFFGQGTRLTVV.

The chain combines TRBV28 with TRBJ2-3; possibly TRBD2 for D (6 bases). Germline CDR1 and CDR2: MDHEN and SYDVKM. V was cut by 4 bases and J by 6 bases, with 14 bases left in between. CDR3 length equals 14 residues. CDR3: CASSSAGLSDTQYF. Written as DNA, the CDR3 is TGTGCCAGCAGTTCCGCGGGACTCTCCGATACGCAGTATTTT. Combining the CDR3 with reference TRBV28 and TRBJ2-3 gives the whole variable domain DVKVTQSSRYLVKRTGEKVFLECVQDMDHENMFWYRQDPGLGLRLIYFSYDVKMKEKGDIPEGYSVSREKKERFSLILESASTNQTSMYLCASSSAGLSDTQYFGPGTRLTVL.